The 26 T cell receptor beta chains listed next were all sequenced from one sample in a study of identical twins (dated by TCRdb to about 2016). The library was obtained by 5' RACE. TCRdb lists the instrument as Illumina HiSeq 2000. TCRdb reworked the public reads: Q25 trimming with fastp, MiXCR clone assembly, productive beta chains retained. Entries that share a CDR3 protein sequence are merged under the most common genes and DNA. The sample table holds 1.5 million to 2 million distinct CDR3 sequences, of which around 29% were seen once. The ten largest clones represent 0.25% to 0.3% of the sample. Sequencing was performed on cord blood. The receptors originated from a newborn girl in good health.

This clonotype has only a few counts. The V call is TRBV18, the J call TRBJ2-7; 9 nucleotides line up with TRBD1. This CDR3 contains 15 residues. The junction had 9 bases not matched to a gene; V was cut back by 4 bases and J by 5 bases. The germline gives CDR1 KGHSH, CDR2 LQKENI. In nucleotides, the CDR3 is TGTGCCAGCTCACGGCCGGGGACAGGGCTCCACGAGCAGTACTTC. This codes for CASSRPGTGLHEQYF.

The chain has TRBV7-9 and TRBJ2-7, with D unresolved. Germline-derived CDR1 and CDR2 are SEHNR and FQNEAQ (reference sequence). The length of the CDR3 is 13 residues. The V end lost 5 bases, the J end lost 4 bases, and 12 bases lay between the germline ends. CDR3 nucleotides: TGTGCCAGCAGCACCTACGGTCCATACGAGCAGTACTTC. Amino acid sequence: CASSTYGPYEQYF.

The chain has TRBV20-1 and TRBJ2-5, with 12 bases fitting TRBD2. The end of the DNA is better explained by TRBJ2-7, so the J call may be wrong. There are 14 residues in the CDR3. Germline V CDR1 and CDR2: DFQATT, SNEGSKA (reference sequence). The CDR3 DNA reads TGCAGTGCTAGAGTACTAGCGGGAGGCAACGAGCAGTACTTC. This codes for CSARVLAGGNEQYF.

This clonotype has just a few counts. The chain has TRBV4-1 and TRBJ1-1; D is undetermined. The CDR3 has 15 residues. V lost 0 bases and J 5 bases, leaving 13 bases between the germline ends. CDR1 and CDR2 from the germline V gene are MGHRA and YSYEKL. As DNA, the CDR3 is TGCGCCAGCAGCCAAGATAGGTCGGGTAGAACTGAAGCTTTCTTT. It is translated as CASSQDRSGRTEAFF.

The chain couples TRBV29-1 to TRBJ1-1; D unclear. This CDR3 has 12 amino acids. CDR1 SQVTM and CDR2 ANQGSEA come from the germline V gene. V lost 5 bases, J lost 4 bases, and 11 bases lay in between. The CDR3 sequence is CSVRPGGTEAFF. CDR3 DNA sequence: TGCAGCGTTAGGCCGGGAGGCACTGAAGCTTTCTTT.

This clonotype was counted a few times. The rearrangement uses TRBV19 and TRBJ2-1; TRBD2 might be the D (6 bases). Trimming removed 3 bases from V and 2 bases from J, with 11 bases in between. Germline-derived CDR1 and CDR2 are LNHDA and SQIVND (reference sequence). The CDR3 loop spans 15 amino acids. CDR3 bases: TGTGCCAGTAGTATCTGGGGGGAGGCCTACAATGAGCAGTTCTTC. This codes for CASSIWGEAYNEQFF. The variable domain in full, with the rest retrieved from reference TRBV19 and TRBJ2-1, is DGGITQSPKYLFRKEGQNVTLSCEQNLNHDAMYWYRQDPGQGLRLIYYSQIVNDFQKGDIAEGYSVSREKKESFPLTVTSAQKNPTAFYLCASSIWGEAYNEQFFGPGTRLTVL.

The chain combines TRBV4-2 with TRBJ1-4; 8 bases fit TRBD1. J lost 3 bases, V lost 0 bases, and 3 bases had no gene match. From germline, CDR1 is LGHNA and CDR2 YNFKEQ. The CDR3 is 16 amino acids. CDR3 nucleotides: TGTGCCAGCAGCCAAGACAGGGGGCAGGCTAATGAAAAACTGTTTTTT. Residues: CASSQDRGQANEKLFF.

The J gene is TRBJ2-1, the V gene TRBV12-3 or TRBV12-4; D remains ambiguous. The last part of the DNA fits TRBJ2-7 better; the J call may be wrong. The CDR3 contains 15 residues. The DNA for the CDR3 is TGTGCCAGCAGTTTTGGGATCGAAATATACAATGAGCAGTACTTC. Its translation: CASSFGIEIYNEQYF.

This clonotype has more than one count but fewer than ten. The chain uses TRBV10-3 and TRBJ2-5; TRBD2 agrees at 9 bases. In germline, CDR1 is ENHRY, CDR2 SYGVKD. V was clipped by 8 bases and J by 4 bases; unmatched bases: 11. The CDR3 runs 15 residues. This CDR3 is CAIRRSGSVGETQYF. The CDR3 DNA is TGTGCCATCCGCCGTAGCGGGAGTGTTGGAGAGACCCAGTACTTC.

This clonotype was found many times. The chain uses TRBV24-1 and TRBJ2-1; 7 bases are a match to TRBD1. This CDR3 contains 15 residues. Germline V gives CDR1 KGHDR, CDR2 SFDVKD. J was trimmed by 1 base and V by 5 bases; bases with no gene match: 4. The CDR3, as DNA: TGTGCCACCAGTGCACAGGGGCCTTCCTACAATGAGCAGTTCTTC. This sequence encodes CATSAQGPSYNEQFF.

This clonotype has ten or more counts. The V call is TRBV11-2, the J call TRBJ2-3; D unresolved. Germline V gene data show CDR1 as SGHAT and CDR2 as FQNNGV. The CDR3 has 14 amino acids. V lost 1 base, J lost 6 bases, and 11 bases lay in between. The CDR3 nucleotides are TGTGCCAGCAGCTTAGGGGCCAGGCGCGATACGCAGTATTTT. Encoded protein: CASSLGARRDTQYF.

The chain joins TRBV3-1 to TRBJ1-2; a possible D gene is TRBD1 (6 bases). The CDR3 totals 15 residues. The germline CDR1 and CDR2 sequences are LGHDT and YNNKEL (reference sequence). The V end lost 4 bases, the J end lost 4 bases, and 16 bases lay between the germline ends. In DNA, the CDR3 is TGTGCCAGCAGCCCGGACAGTGTCAGACTCTATGGCTACACCTTC. Residues: CASSPDSVRLYGYTF.

This chain connects TRBV28 to TRBJ2-3; D is possibly TRBD1 or TRBD2 (5 bases each). Germline V gene lookup returns CDR1 MDHEN and CDR2 SYDVKM. The CDR3 spans 17 residues. The V and J ends lost 3 bases and 6 bases respectively, with 22 bases between them. The CDR3 sequence: CASSFPTRAGRGDTQYF. In DNA form, the CDR3 reads TGTGCCAGCAGTTTCCCAACCAGGGCAGGGCGAGGGGATACGCAGTATTTT.

The V and J genes are TRBV10-3 and TRBJ2-2; D remains unclear. From germline, CDR1 is ENHRY and CDR2 SYGVKD. V lost 2 bases to trimming and J lost 0 bases, with 10 bases between them. This CDR3 has 16 residues. The CDR3, as DNA: TGTGCCATCAGTGAGAGTCGTCTAGCGAACACCGGGGAGCTGTTTTTT. This translates into CAISESRLANTGELFF.

This clonotype has a count of ten or more. This rearrangement joins TRBV5-6 to TRBJ2-1; D call uncertain. The V gene's germline CDR1 is SGHDT and CDR2 YYEEEE. With 0 bases removed from V and 0 bases from J, the gap between germline ends came to 4 bases. The CDR3 has 14 residues. CDR3 region: CASSLVASYNEQFF. In DNA, the CDR3 is TGTGCCAGCAGCTTGGTCGCCTCCTACAATGAGCAGTTCTTC.

The rearrangement joins TRBV2 to TRBJ1-1; the match to TRBD1 covers 8 bases. The trim removed 5 bases at V and 7 bases at J, leaving 12 bases unmatched. This CDR3 contains 15 residues. The germline V gene has CDR1 SNHLY and CDR2 FYNNEI. CDR3 nucleotide sequence: TGTGCCAGCAGTCAGATTGGACAGGGAGAAGATGAAGCTTTCTTT. It codes for CASSQIGQGEDEAFF.

This clonotype was found once. The gene calls are TRBV9 and TRBJ2-5; TRBD1 matches at 7 bases. This CDR3 is built from 15 residues. The V gene end was trimmed by 3 bases and the J gene end by 2 bases; junction bases not matched to a gene: 7. The germline V gene has CDR1 SGDLS and CDR2 YYNGEE. CDR3 in DNA: TGTGCCAGCAGCGAATCCTTCAGGGGGCAAGAGACCCAGTACTTC. Amino acid sequence: CASSESFRGQETQYF.

This clonotype has a handful of counts. The gene calls are TRBV5-4 and TRBJ2-3; D could derive from TRBD1 or TRBD2 (6 bases each). CDR1 and CDR2 from the germline V gene are SGHNT and YYREEE (reference sequence). V lost 4 bases and J 2 bases, leaving 14 bases between the germline ends. The CDR3 extends over 15 amino acids. Written as DNA, the CDR3 is TGTGCCAGCAGCCCCCGCCGGGGGCTCACAGATACGCAGTATTTT. Translating gives CASSPRRGLTDTQYF.

The chain carries TRBV28 and TRBJ1-5; D gene uncertain. V was clipped by 8 bases and J by 6 bases, with 14 bases between them. CDR3 length: 13 amino acids. CDR1 is MDHEN, CDR2 SYDVKM, per germline. CDR3 nucleotides: TGTGCCAGCCTCGGGATGAGCCTTCAGCCCCAGCATTTT. It codes for CASLGMSLQPQHF.

The gene calls are TRBV10-1 and TRBJ2-7; D unresolved. The germline gives CDR1 WNHNN, CDR2 SYGVQD (reference sequence). The CDR3 is 13 residues long. Trimming took off 4 bases at V and 0 bases at J, with 7 bases between the two ends. CDR3 loop: CASSGAGSYEQYF. DNA of the CDR3: TGCGCCAGCAGTGGTGCAGGCTCCTACGAGCAGTACTTC.

The V call is TRBV5-1, the J call TRBJ1-1; 8 nucleotides match TRBD1. Germline values: CDR1 SGHRS, CDR2 YFSETQ. The V gene end was trimmed by 0 bases and the J gene end by 0 bases; junction bases not matched to a gene: 4. The CDR3 is made up of 16 amino acids. CDR3 loop: CASSLETGVVNTEAFF. The CDR3 DNA sequence: TGCGCCAGCAGCTTGGAGACAGGGGTTGTGAACACTGAAGCTTTCTTT.

This clonotype appeared once. The chain combines TRBV27 with TRBJ2-1, with a possible D match to TRBD2 (6 bases). Germline V gene sequence: CDR1 MNHEY, CDR2 SMNVEV (reference sequence). There are 15 residues in the CDR3. V was cut by 5 bases and J by 4 bases, with 15 bases left in between. For the CDR3, the DNA is TGTGCCAGCAGTCGACTAGGCGGGACTTACAATGAGCAGTTCTTC. This translates into CASSRLGGTYNEQFF.

The V gene is TRBV28, the J gene TRBJ1-5; 7 nucleotides agree with TRBD1. After removal of 2 bases from V and 5 bases from J, the junction contained 3 bases not matched to a gene. The germline gives CDR1 MDHEN, CDR2 SYDVKM. The CDR3 runs to 14 residues. CDR3 sequence: CASSLMRGHQPQHF. As DNA, the CDR3 is TGTGCCAGCAGTTTAATGAGGGGGCATCAGCCCCAGCATTTT.

The V call is TRBV6-1, the J call TRBJ2-3; 10 bases match TRBD2. Trimming took 8 bases from V and 4 from J; bases not matched to a gene: 3. The CDR3 loop spans 13 amino acids. The V gene's germline CDR1 is MNHNS and CDR2 SASEGT. CDR3 sequence: CASHGTSADTQYF. CDR3 DNA: TGTGCCAGCCACGGGACTAGCGCAGATACGCAGTATTTT.

The table lists this clonotype with a few counts. The J gene is TRBJ2-1, the V gene TRBV7-6, with TRBD1 matching over 11 bases. The V gene end was trimmed by 5 bases and the J gene end by 6 bases; junction bases not matched to a gene: 6. The CDR3 spans 15 residues. Germline lookup yields CDR1 SGHVS and CDR2 FNYEAQ. The CDR3 sequence is CASSVGTGGFNEQFF. The DNA for the CDR3 is TGTGCCAGCAGCGTAGGGACAGGGGGTTTCAATGAGCAGTTCTTC.

In its sample, this clonotype was seen a few times. The chain recombines TRBV12-3 or TRBV12-4 with TRBJ1-1, with 7 bases matching TRBD1. CDR3 size: 14 residues. J lost 10 bases, V lost 5 bases, and 13 bases had no gene match. In DNA form, the CDR3 reads TGTGCCAGCAGTCCTCCGACAGGGTCGAGTAGAGCTTTCTTT. Translating gives CASSPPTGSSRAFF.